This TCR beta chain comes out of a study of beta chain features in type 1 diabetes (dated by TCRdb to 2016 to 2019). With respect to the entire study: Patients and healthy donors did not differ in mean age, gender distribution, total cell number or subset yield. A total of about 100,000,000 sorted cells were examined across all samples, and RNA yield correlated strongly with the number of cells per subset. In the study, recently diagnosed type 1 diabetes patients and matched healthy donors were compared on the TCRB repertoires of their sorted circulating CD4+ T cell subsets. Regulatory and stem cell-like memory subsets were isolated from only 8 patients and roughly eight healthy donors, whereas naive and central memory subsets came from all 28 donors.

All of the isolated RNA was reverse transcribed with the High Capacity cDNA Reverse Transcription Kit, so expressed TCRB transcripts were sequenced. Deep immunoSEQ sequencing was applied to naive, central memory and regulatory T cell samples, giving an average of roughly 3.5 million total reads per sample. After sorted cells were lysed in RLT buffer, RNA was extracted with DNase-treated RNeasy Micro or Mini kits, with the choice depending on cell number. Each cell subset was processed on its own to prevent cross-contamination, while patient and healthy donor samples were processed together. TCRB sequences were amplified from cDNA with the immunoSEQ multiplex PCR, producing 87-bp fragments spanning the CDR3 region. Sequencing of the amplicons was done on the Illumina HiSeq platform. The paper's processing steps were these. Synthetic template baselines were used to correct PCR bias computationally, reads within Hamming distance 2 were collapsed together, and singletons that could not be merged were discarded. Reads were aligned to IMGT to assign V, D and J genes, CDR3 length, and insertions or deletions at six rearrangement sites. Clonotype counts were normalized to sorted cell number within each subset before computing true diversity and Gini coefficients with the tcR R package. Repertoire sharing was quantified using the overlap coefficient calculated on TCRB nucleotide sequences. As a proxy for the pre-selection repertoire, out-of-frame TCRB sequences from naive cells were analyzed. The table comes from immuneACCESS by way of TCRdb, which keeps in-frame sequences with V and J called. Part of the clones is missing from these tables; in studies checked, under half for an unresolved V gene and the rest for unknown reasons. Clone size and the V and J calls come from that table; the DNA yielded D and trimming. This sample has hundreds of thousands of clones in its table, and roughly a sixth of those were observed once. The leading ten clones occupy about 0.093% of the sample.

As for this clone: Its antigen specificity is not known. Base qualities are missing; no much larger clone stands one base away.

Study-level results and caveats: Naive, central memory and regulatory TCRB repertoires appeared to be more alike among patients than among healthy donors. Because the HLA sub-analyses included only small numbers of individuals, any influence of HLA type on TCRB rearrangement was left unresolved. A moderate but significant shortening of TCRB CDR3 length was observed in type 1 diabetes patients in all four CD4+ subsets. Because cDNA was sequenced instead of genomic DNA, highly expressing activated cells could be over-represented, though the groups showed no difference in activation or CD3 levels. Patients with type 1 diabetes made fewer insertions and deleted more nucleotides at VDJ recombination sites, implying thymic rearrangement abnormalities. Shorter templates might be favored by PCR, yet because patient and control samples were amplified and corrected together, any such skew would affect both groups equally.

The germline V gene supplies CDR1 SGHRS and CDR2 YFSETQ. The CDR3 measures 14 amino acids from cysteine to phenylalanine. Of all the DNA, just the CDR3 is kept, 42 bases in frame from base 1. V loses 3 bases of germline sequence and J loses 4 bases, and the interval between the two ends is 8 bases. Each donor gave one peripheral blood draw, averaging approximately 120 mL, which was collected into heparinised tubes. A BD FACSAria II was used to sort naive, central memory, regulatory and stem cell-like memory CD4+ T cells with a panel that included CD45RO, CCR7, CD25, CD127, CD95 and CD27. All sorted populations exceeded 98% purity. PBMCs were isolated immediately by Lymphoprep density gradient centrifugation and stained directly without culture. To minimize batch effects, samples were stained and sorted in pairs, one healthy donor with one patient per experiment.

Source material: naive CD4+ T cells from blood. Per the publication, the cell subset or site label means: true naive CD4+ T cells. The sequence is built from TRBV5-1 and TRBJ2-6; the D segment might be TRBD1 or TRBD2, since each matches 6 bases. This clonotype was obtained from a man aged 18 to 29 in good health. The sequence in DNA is TGCGCCAGCAGCTGGGGGGCCGGGGCCAACGTCCTGACTTTC. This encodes CASSWGAGANVLTF. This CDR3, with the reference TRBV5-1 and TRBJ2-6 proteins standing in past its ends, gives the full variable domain KAGVTQTPRYLIKTRGQQVTLSCSPISGHRSVSWYQQTPGQGLQFLFEYFSETQRNKGNFPGRFSGRQFSNSRSEMNVSTLELGDSALYLCASSWGAGANVLTFGAGSRLTVL.